This record concerns one TCR beta chain sequence. Its specific antigen is unknown. One base away there is no much larger clone; base qualities are not given. The germline V gene encodes CDR1 GTSNPN and CDR2 SVGIG (reference sequence). From the cysteine up to the phenylalanine, the CDR3 has a length of 13 residues. This entry keeps only the CDR3 DNA: 39 bases, framed from base 1. Trimming leaves V shorter by 1 base and J shorter by 5 bases, with the junction holding 1 base beyond the gene matches. ICON enrollment began in the first half of 2016, and the last patient was enrolled in late 2018. In a subcohort of approximately 78 patients, fresh tumor and matched uninvolved tissue were collected for in-depth immune analyses, with TCR sequencing among those analyses. No cell sorting was done, and TCR sequencing was instead run on DNA isolated from bulk tissue. The sample is drawn from a study of tumor-infiltrating lymphocytes in localized non-small cell lung cancer (dated by TCRdb to the early 2020s). Study-wide context: Several histologies were represented in the cohort, which also included both smokers and never-smokers as well as patients whose samples were collected after neoadjuvant chemotherapy. Each patient provided resected tumor tissue plus uninvolved lung tissue from the same patient, with the uninvolved lung tissue described as non-adjacent to the tumor. The same patients underwent several integrated assays, with TCR sequencing performed together with flow cytometry, multiplex immunofluorescence, RNA-seq, exome sequencing and proteomics. In total, the ICON cohort was made up of 150 or so surgical patients who had localized non-small cell lung cancer and whose tumors were resected. A total of more than 50 patients were part of the paired comparison of immunoSEQ T-cell fraction between tumor and uninvolved lung. Overall results and qualifications from the work: Because different pieces of the same tissue were used for different assays, technical variation could not be separated from intratumor heterogeneity. Assay coverage differed among patients according to how much tissue was available, so only a subset of the cohort had TCR sequencing. TCRbeta sequencing supported higher T cell infiltration in tumors than in uninvolved lung tissue, consistent with immunofluorescence CD3 counts. No difference in TCR-derived T-cell fraction was observed between the flow cytometry-defined immunotypes IM1 (good prognosis) and IM2 (poor prognosis). No association of tumor T-cell fraction from TCR sequencing with recurrence-free survival was found (p = 0.61).

The immunoSEQ assay used for TCR sequencing gave the T-cell fraction in both tumor and uninvolved lung tissue. Under the source paper's analysis protocol: For survival analysis, patients were split into high (upper tertile) and low (lower two tertiles) T-cell fraction groups and compared by log-rank test. A signed-rank test was used to check for differences in T-cell fraction between paired tumor and uninvolved lung. TCRdb obtained this table from immuneACCESS and retained in-frame rearrangements with V and J assigned. These tables miss some clones; where compared with another copy, unresolved V genes account for less than half of the shortfall, and the remainder is unexplained. V and J calls and clone size follow that table, whereas D and trimming were derived from the DNA. This sample comprises 20,000 to 25,000 clones, 60% to 75% of them detected only once. Under 7% of the sample goes to the ten largest clones.

The receptor comes from a human donor with non-small cell lung cancer. Recombination linked TRBV30 to TRBJ2-4; 8 bases in between match TRBD1. The sequenced sample was lung tumor tissue. Read as DNA, the sequence is TGTGCCTGGAGTGGGACAGGGCAAAACATTCAGTACTTC. Its coded protein is CAWSGTGQNIQYF.